The 23 T cell receptor beta chains in this list originate from one sample, sequenced in a study of vaccination effects on CD4 cells after COVID-19 (dated by TCRdb to 2021 to 2024). After more than nine days of culture, CD4+ T cells were isolated with the EasySep CD4+ T cell isolation kit. Two doses of either the BNT162b2 or the mRNA-1273 mRNA SARS-CoV-2 vaccine were administered to participants. The protocol used for the library was the immunoSEQ multiplex PCR assay. TCRdb obtained this table from immuneACCESS and retained in-frame rearrangements with V and J assigned. These tables miss some clones; where compared with another copy, unresolved V genes account for less than half of the shortfall, and the remainder is unexplained. The sample table holds about 57,000 clones, of which nearly 80% were seen once. Around 4% of the sample is in the top ten clones. Their antigens remain unidentified. This sample comprised CD4+ T cells from PBMCs cultured without peptide, obtained after COVID-19 vaccination. The receptors were sampled from a human donor who received a COVID-19 vaccine.

V and J are TRBV5-6 and TRBJ1-6; D gene unclear. Trimming pared 0 bases from V and 5 bases from J, leaving 6 bases between. This CDR3 is built from 14 residues. Germline-derived CDR1 and CDR2 are SGHDT and YYEEEE. The CDR3 is CASSLGQDNSPLHF. The CDR3 bases are TGTGCCAGCAGCTTGGGACAAGATAATTCACCCCTCCACTTT. The full variable domain, completed using reference TRBV5-6 and TRBJ1-6, is DAGVTQSPTHLIKTRGQQVTLRCSPKSGHDTVSWYQQALGQGPQFIFQYYEEEERQRGNFPDRFSGHQFPNYSSELNVNALLLGDSALYLCASSLGQDNSPLHFGNGTRLTVT.

This rearrangement joins TRBV4-2 to TRBJ2-7; possible D gene TRBD1, 6 bases. V was clipped by 0 bases and J by 0 bases, with 15 bases between them. The CDR3 covers 17 residues. Germline V gene data show CDR1 as LGHNA and CDR2 as YNFKEQ. CDR3 sequence (DNA): TGTGCCAGCAGCCAAGAATTGATCGAACAGGGCTCCTACGAGCAGTACTTC. It encodes CASSQELIEQGSYEQYF.

The rearrangement uses TRBV15 and TRBJ2-7, with 11 bases aligning to TRBD2. Losses at the gene ends were 3 bases for V and 6 bases for J; bases not matched to a gene: 7. The germline V gene encodes CDR1 LNHNV and CDR2 YYDKDF (reference sequence). There are 15 residues in the CDR3. The CDR3 spells CATSSDSGGASEQYF. For the CDR3, the DNA is TGTGCCACCAGCAGTGATAGCGGGGGGGCCTCCGAGCAGTACTTC.

V usage is TRBV28 and J usage is TRBJ1-2; D is unclear. The V gene lost 2 bases and the J gene lost 4 bases, with 5 bases spanning the gap. Germline values: CDR1 MDHEN, CDR2 SYDVKM. The CDR3 is 12 amino acids. The CDR3 sequence is CASSLVFYGYTF. CDR3 nucleotide sequence: TGTGCCAGCAGTTTAGTGTTCTATGGCTACACCTTC.

The chain uses TRBV11-2 and TRBJ1-2, with unresolved D. Germline loops: CDR1 SGHAT, CDR2 FQNNGV. Deletions cut 2 bases from V and 8 bases from J, with 12 bases between. The CDR3 covers 13 residues. The CDR3 spells CASSLPRGGGYTF. The CDR3 DNA sequence: TGTGCCAGCAGCTTACCCCGGGGTGGAGGCTACACCTTC.

The chain carries TRBV20-1 and TRBJ2-1, with D perhaps assigned TRBD1 or TRBD2 (5 bases each). Per the germline V gene, CDR1 is DFQATT and CDR2 is SNEGSKA (reference sequence). The CDR3 is 11 amino acids. V lost 6 bases and J 10 bases, leaving 13 bases between the germline ends. The CDR3 coding sequence is TGCAGTGCGGGGACCCTAAAGGAGCAGTTCTTC. It is translated as CSAGTLKEQFF.

V usage is TRBV6-5 and J usage is TRBJ2-7, with a weak D call TRBD2 (5 bases). The CDR3 covers 12 residues. Germline V lookup: CDR1 MNHEY, CDR2 SVGAGI. V lost 8 bases to trimming and J lost 6 bases, with 14 bases between them. Here the CDR3 reads CASGERGLEQYF. CDR3 DNA: TGTGCCAGCGGGGAACGCGGGCTCGAGCAGTACTTC.

The CDR3 DNA sequence: TGTGCCAGCCGGGGCACGAGCAGGGCGTTCACAGATACGCAGTATTTT. Encoded protein: CASRGTSRAFTDTQYF. V gene TRBV2 combines with J gene TRBJ2-3; D is possibly TRBD1 or TRBD2 (5 bases each). Germline values: CDR1 SNHLY, CDR2 FYNNEI. The CDR3 is made up of 16 amino acids. V lost 8 bases and J lost 2, with 20 bases in between.

The sample holds a few counts of this clone. This chain links TRBV2 with TRBJ1-2, with D possibly matching TRBD1 (5 bases). The CDR3 is 14 residues long. Looked up from germline, CDR1 is SNHLY and CDR2 is FYNNEI. V dropped 2 bases and J dropped 1 base, with 8 bases sitting between them. CDR3 nucleotide sequence: TGTGCCAGCAGTGAATGGCAGGGTAACTATGGCTACACCTTC. Its protein is CASSEWQGNYGYTF.

V usage is TRBV19 and J usage is TRBJ2-1; no clear D. V was clipped by 6 bases and J by 2 bases, with 11 bases between them. CDR3 size: 14 residues. Germline-derived CDR1 and CDR2 are LNHDA and SQIVND (reference sequence). CDR3 protein: CASRGKGTYNEQFF. CDR3 DNA sequence: TGTGCCAGTAGGGGGAAGGGTACCTACAATGAGCAGTTCTTC.

This chain joins TRBV5-8 and TRBJ1-1, with D tentatively TRBD1 (6 bases). V shed 1 base and J shed 4 bases, with 14 bases lying between them. Germline CDR1 and CDR2: SGHTS and YDEGEE. The CDR3 length is 15 residues. CDR3 residues: CASSLPTGAVTEAFF. In DNA, the CDR3 is TGTGCCAGCAGCTTGCCTACGGGGGCAGTCACTGAAGCTTTCTTT.

In its sample, this clone was seen once. The J gene is TRBJ2-1, the V gene TRBV7-2; no firm D call. There are 13 residues in the CDR3. V lost 3 bases and J 9 bases, leaving 12 bases between the germline ends. Germline values: CDR1 SGHTA, CDR2 FQGNSA. CDR3 coding DNA: TGTGCCAGCAGCTTTCCGGGTCGGCGTGAGCAGTTCTTC. Amino acid sequence: CASSFPGRREQFF.

The chain recombines TRBV6-5 with TRBJ1-1; D gene unclear. The CDR3 spans 13 residues. Per the germline V gene, CDR1 is MNHEY and CDR2 is SVGAGI. Trimming took 4 bases from V and 2 from J, leaving 8 bases between them. CDR3 bases: TGTGCCAGCAGTTCGAGAGACAACACTGAAGCTTTCTTT. It yields the protein CASSSRDNTEAFF.

This clone was seen a handful of times. The chain uses TRBV10-3 and TRBJ2-5; a weak D match, TRBD2 (6 bases). The length of the CDR3 is 15 residues. Trimming pared 0 bases from V and 2 bases from J, leaving 10 bases between. Germline V CDR1 and CDR2: ENHRY, SYGVKD. As DNA, the CDR3 is TGTGCCATCAGTGAGTCGACGGGGAGGCAAGAGACCCAGTACTTC. Encoded protein: CAISESTGRQETQYF.

V usage is TRBV19 and J usage is TRBJ1-1; D not certain. Trimming removed 1 base at V and 5 bases at J, with 11 bases between. The V gene's germline CDR1 is LNHDA and CDR2 SQIVND (reference sequence). The CDR3 has 14 residues. The CDR3 loop reads CASSIVQKRTEAFF. In nucleotides, the CDR3 is TGTGCCAGTAGTATAGTCCAGAAGAGAACTGAAGCTTTCTTT.

The rearrangement joins TRBV28 to TRBJ1-1, with a possible D match to TRBD1 (6 bases). V was pared by 6 bases and J by 3 bases, with 14 bases between. The CDR3 is 14 amino acids. The germline CDR1 and CDR2 sequences are MDHEN and SYDVKM. CDR3 residues: CASRQPGTHTEAFF. DNA for the CDR3: TGTGCCAGCAGGCAGCCCGGGACACACACTGAAGCTTTCTTT.

The J gene is TRBJ2-7, the V gene TRBV27; TRBD2 matches at 9 bases. CDR1 and CDR2 from the germline V gene are MNHEY and SMNVEV (reference sequence). The V gene end was trimmed by 5 bases and the J gene end by 3 bases; junction bases not matched to a gene: 8. The CDR3 is made up of 15 amino acids. DNA of the CDR3: TGTGCCAGCAGTCCCCCGGGACTAGCCAGCTACGAGCAGTACTTC. It translates to CASSPPGLASYEQYF.

This chain connects TRBV5-4 to TRBJ2-7; 10 bases match TRBD2. Losses at the gene ends were 0 bases for V and 6 bases for J; bases not matched to a gene: 6. CDR1 SGHNT and CDR2 YYREEE come from the germline V gene (reference sequence). The CDR3 sequence is 15 residues long. The CDR3 DNA follows: TGTGCCAGCAGCTTGGCCCTAGCGGGAGTCGGCGAGCAGTACTTC. Translated: CASSLALAGVGEQYF.

This clone has a handful of counts. CDR3 amino acids: CASSLGVRSYEQYF. For the CDR3, the DNA is TGTGCCAGCAGTTTAGGTGTCCGTTCCTACGAGCAGTACTTC. J is TRBJ2-7 and V is TRBV27; no clear D. The V end was cut by 2 bases, the J end by 1 base, with 9 bases between. The CDR3 loop spans 14 amino acids. Germline assignment: CDR1 MNHEY and CDR2 SMNVEV (reference sequence).

The chain carries TRBV19 and TRBJ2-5; D call uncertain. The germline V and J ends were trimmed by 5 bases and 1 base, with 11 bases remaining between them. The CDR3 covers 14 residues. Germline loops: CDR1 LNHDA, CDR2 SQIVND (reference sequence). Written as DNA, the CDR3 is TGTGCCAGTAGTTCCGGCCCCCCCCAAGAGACCCAGTACTTC. Amino acid sequence: CASSSGPPQETQYF.

A single count supports this clone. The chain uses TRBV2 and TRBJ1-6; TRBD1 is a possible D gene (6 bases). V was cut by 2 bases and J by 7 bases, with 21 bases left in between. The CDR3 covers 18 residues. The germline V gene has CDR1 SNHLY and CDR2 FYNNEI. In DNA, the CDR3 is TGTGCCAGCAGTGAAAGGGGTGGGGGGCCCGGCGGGAATTCACCCCTCCACTTT. Residues: CASSERGGGPGGNSPLHF.

The J gene is TRBJ1-2, the V gene TRBV28, with 8 bases aligning to TRBD1. CDR3 length: 14 residues. Germline V gene sequence: CDR1 MDHEN, CDR2 SYDVKM. Unmatched junction bases numbered 8, after V lost 7 bases and J lost 4 bases. The CDR3 sequence: CASTVQGVLYGYTF. The CDR3 nucleotides read TGTGCCAGCACCGTACAGGGGGTGCTCTATGGCTACACCTTC.

The rearrangement joins TRBV2 to TRBJ2-2, with 7 positions matching TRBD2. Losses at the gene ends were 1 base for V and 3 bases for J; bases not matched to a gene: 2. Per germline, CDR1 SNHLY and CDR2 FYNNEI. The length of the CDR3 is 15 residues. The DNA for the CDR3 is TGTGCCAGCAGTGAAGGTCGGGGGGACACCGGGGAGCTGTTTTTT. Protein: CASSEGRGDTGELFF. The complete variable domain, with remaining parts taken from reference TRBV2 and TRBJ2-2, reads EPEVTQTPSHQVTQMGQEVILRCVPISNHLYFYWYRQILGQKVEFLVSFYNNEISEKSEIFDDQFSVERPDGSNFTLKIRSTKLEDSAMYFCASSEGRGDTGELFFGEGSRLTVL.